The sequence of this T cell receptor beta chain was determined in a study of CD4 and CD8 cells across lung adenocarcinoma regions. A few counts support this clonotype. One entry per CDR3 protein results from TCRdb running MiXCR on the PCR reads. The table has 13,000 to 15,000 distinct CDR3 sequences, just under 45% seen once; the top ten hold roughly a sixth. The germline V gene encodes CDR1 MNHEY and CDR2 SVGAGI. V lost 2 bases and J 10 bases, leaving 15 bases between the germline ends. The CDR3 contains 14 residues. The patients had localized lung adenocarcinoma, a non-small cell subtype. Specimen: CD4+ T cells from the center of a lung tumor. The chain is built from TRBV6-5 and TRBJ2-1; tentatively, D is TRBD2 (5 bases). The receptor's source is a male donor with lung adenocarcinoma. The CD4 and CD8 labels of this study may be unreliable. As DNA, the CDR3 is TGTGCCAGCAGTTACGACCTCAGAGGCGGGGAGCAGTTCTTC. Translated: CASSYDLRGGEQFF.